The clone carrying this T cell receptor beta chain was seen just once. Deletions cut 4 bases from V and 0 bases from J, with 7 bases between. CDR3 length equals 13 residues. CDR1 SGHRS and CDR2 YFSETQ come from the germline V gene. The record originates from a study of blood T cell repertoires in COVID-19. Assay: immunoSEQ multiplex PCR; the TCRdb copy retains only in-frame clones and omits some. The table has fewer than 30,000 clones, 65% to 90% seen once. Material for sequencing was peripheral blood. The chain couples TRBV5-1 to TRBJ2-5, with D perhaps TRBD2 (5 bases). The sequence derives from a human donor in a cohort sampled during active COVID-19. This CDR3 reads CASSPGNQETQYF. The CDR3, as DNA: TGCGCCAGCAGCCCCGGGAACCAAGAGACCCAGTACTTC.